This T cell receptor (beta chain) is drawn from a study of CD8 T cells in Susac syndrome. Roughly 0.45 to 1 ug RNA was reverse transcribed with random hexamers. TCRdb independently ran MiXCR on the immunoSEQ multiplex PCR reads; one entry per CDR3 protein. The sample carries roughly 110,000 distinct CDR3 sequences, around 94% recorded once. Germline V lookup: CDR1 DFQATT, CDR2 SNEGSKA (reference sequence). V lost 4 bases and J lost 9; bases outside the gene matches: 6. The CDR3 runs to 14 residues. This clonotype originated in a human donor with Susac syndrome. Specimen: CD8+ T cells from PBMCs. V and J are TRBV20-1 and TRBJ2-1; 13 nucleotides line up with TRBD2. CDR3 sequence: CSATRLAGGFEQFF. In DNA, the CDR3 is TGCAGTGCTACCCGACTAGCGGGGGGATTTGAGCAGTTCTTC.